This T cell receptor (beta chain) was documented in a study of OX40 agonist ivuxolimab in advanced cancers. Repertoires were generated with immunoSEQ multiplex PCR, while TCRdb's copy carries only in-frame clones and drops some. The sample yields tens of thousands of clones, approximately 80% seen once. The CDR3 runs 14 residues. Trimming stripped 0 bases from V and 6 bases from J, with 10 bases between. Per the germline V gene, CDR1 is SGHKS and CDR2 is YYEKEE (reference sequence). Sample: CD4+ or CD8+ T cells sorted from blood, taken in a trial of the OX40 agonist ivuxolimab. This sequence joins TRBV5-5 and TRBJ1-5; D is perhaps TRBD1 (5 bases). This sequence originates from an adult with an advanced solid tumor such as melanoma, head and neck, liver or kidney cancer. In DNA form, the CDR3 reads TGTGCCAGCAGCTTGGTTGAGGGGTTTCAGCCCCAGCATTTT. It yields the protein CASSLVEGFQPQHF.